The rows below give T cell receptor beta chains drawn from one sample of a study of regulatory T cells in long-lasting Graves disease. TCRdb processed the multiplex PCR reads anew with MiXCR; each CDR3 protein has one entry. The sample yields about 470,000 distinct CDR3 sequences, about 22% seen once. Sequencing used peripheral blood mononuclear cells (PBMCs), obtained when the disease was refractory, from a patient treated with antithyroid drugs. All receptors derive from a female donor with Graves disease. Both conserved end residues are part of each CDR3. A D gene is named only where the DNA matches it firmly. Size is stated for part of the rows, as once, few or many counts, or as a class when the clone is expanded.

J gene: TRBJ2-5
V gene: TRBV9
clone size: -
D gene: -
CDR3 protein: CASSVAEETQYF
CDR3 DNA: TGTGCCAGCAGCGTAGCAGAGGAGACCCAGTACTTC

J gene: TRBJ2-7
V gene: TRBV11-1
clone size: many
D gene: -
CDR3 protein: CASSSGTGEQYF
CDR3 DNA: TGTGCCAGCAGCTCGGGGACGGGCGAGCAGTACTTC

J gene: TRBJ1-2
V gene: TRBV30
clone size: -
D gene: TRBD1
CDR3 protein: CAWNPGQGKRYGYTF
CDR3 DNA: TGTGCCTGGAACCCGGGACAGGGTAAACGCTATGGCTACACCTTC

J gene: TRBJ2-2
V gene: TRBV28
clone size: few
D gene: TRBD1
CDR3 protein: CASTIETGHTGELFF
CDR3 DNA: TGTGCCAGCACCATCGAGACAGGGCACACCGGGGAGCTGTTTTTT

J gene: TRBJ1-5
V gene: TRBV12-3/TRBV12-4
clone size: few
D gene: -
CDR3 protein: CASSLLPTDSNQPQHF
CDR3 DNA: TGTGCCAGCAGTCTCCTTCCGACTGATAGCAATCAGCCCCAGCATTTT

J gene: TRBJ1-4
V gene: TRBV28
clone size: many
D gene: TRBD1
CDR3 protein: CASSSNDLRDRVQLFF
CDR3 DNA: TGTGCCAGCAGCTCTAACGATCTCCGGGACAGGGTGCAACTGTTTTTT

J gene: TRBJ2-5
V gene: TRBV12-3/TRBV12-4
clone size: few
D gene: -
CDR3 protein: CASSLDTRETQYF
CDR3 DNA: TGTGCCAGCAGTTTGGACACGAGGGAGACCCAGTACTTC

J gene: TRBJ1-5
V gene: TRBV30
clone size: -
D gene: TRBD1
CDR3 protein: CAWGTGGLNQPQHF
CDR3 DNA: TGTGCCTGGGGGACAGGGGGCCTAAATCAGCCCCAGCATTTT

J gene: TRBJ1-1
V gene: TRBV27
clone size: -
D gene: -
CDR3 protein: CASSLLGRTEAFF
CDR3 DNA: TGTGCCAGCAGTTTGTTAGGTAGGACTGAAGCTTTCTTT

J gene: TRBJ1-1
V gene: TRBV28
clone size: many
D gene: -
CDR3 protein: CASSVTGLMTTEAFF
CDR3 DNA: TGTGCCAGCAGTGTCACAGGGTTGATGACCACTGAAGCTTTCTTT

J gene: TRBJ1-4
V gene: TRBV7-9
clone size: -
D gene: -
CDR3 protein: CASSFRQPNEKLFF
CDR3 DNA: TGTGCCAGCAGCTTTCGGCAGCCTAATGAAAAACTGTTTTTT

J gene: TRBJ1-1
V gene: TRBV12-3/TRBV12-4
clone size: many
D gene: TRBD1
CDR3 protein: CASTSRGGDTEAFF
CDR3 DNA: TGTGCCAGCACCTCCAGGGGGGGCGACACTGAAGCTTTCTTT

J gene: TRBJ2-7
V gene: TRBV27
clone size: many
D gene: TRBD1
CDR3 protein: CASSSLTGYEQYF
CDR3 DNA: TGTGCCAGCAGTTCCCTGACAGGGTACGAGCAGTACTTC

J gene: TRBJ2-4
V gene: TRBV7-8
clone size: -
D gene: TRBD1
CDR3 protein: CASSPSFGQGIAKNIQYF
CDR3 DNA: TGTGCCAGCAGCCCCTCCTTCGGACAGGGGATAGCCAAAAACATTCAGTACTTC

J gene: TRBJ2-2
V gene: TRBV20-1
clone size: few
D gene: TRBD2
CDR3 protein: CSARGSGTSTGELFF
CDR3 DNA: TGCAGTGCTAGGGGCTCCGGGACTAGCACCGGGGAGCTGTTTTTT

J gene: TRBJ1-1
V gene: TRBV20-1
clone size: -
D gene: -
CDR3 protein: CSARGTELMNTEAFF
CDR3 DNA: TGCAGTGCTAGAGGGACAGAGCTAATGAACACTGAAGCTTTCTTT

J gene: TRBJ1-1
V gene: TRBV6-5
clone size: few
D gene: -
CDR3 protein: CASSYSGRGGWNTEAFF
CDR3 DNA: TGTGCCAGCAGTTACTCGGGCAGGGGCGGTTGGAACACTGAAGCTTTCTTT

J gene: TRBJ2-7
V gene: TRBV6-2/TRBV6-3
clone size: -
D gene: -
CDR3 protein: CASWSGSSYEQYF
CDR3 DNA: TGTGCCAGCTGGTCGGGGTCGAGCTACGAGCAGTACTTC

J gene: TRBJ1-1
V gene: TRBV27
clone size: few
D gene: -
CDR3 protein: CASSFDGVNTEAFF
CDR3 DNA: TGTGCCAGCAGTTTCGATGGGGTGAACACTGAAGCTTTCTTT

J gene: TRBJ1-5
V gene: TRBV3-1
clone size: -
D gene: -
CDR3 protein: CASSQSRNQPQHF
CDR3 DNA: TGTGCCAGCAGCCAATCCCGAAATCAGCCCCAGCATTTT

J gene: TRBJ2-5
V gene: TRBV6-2/TRBV6-3
clone size: few
D gene: TRBD1
CDR3 protein: CASSSQGYEETQYF
CDR3 DNA: TGTGCCAGCAGTTCACAGGGGTACGAGGAGACCCAGTACTTC

J gene: TRBJ2-5
V gene: TRBV11-2
clone size: many
D gene: -
CDR3 protein: CASSLGSSQGTQYF
CDR3 DNA: TGTGCCAGCAGCTTAGGTTCCAGCCAAGGGACCCAGTACTTC

J gene: TRBJ2-2
V gene: TRBV19
clone size: few
D gene: TRBD2
CDR3 protein: CASRASSGSAGELFF
CDR3 DNA: TGTGCCAGTAGGGCGTCTAGCGGGAGTGCCGGGGAGCTGTTTTTT

J gene: TRBJ2-5
V gene: TRBV20-1
clone size: many
D gene: -
CDR3 protein: CSARGRGTGQETQYF
CDR3 DNA: TGCAGTGCTAGAGGGAGGGGAACAGGACAAGAGACCCAGTACTTC

J gene: TRBJ2-7
V gene: TRBV7-9
clone size: -
D gene: -
CDR3 protein: CASSLDPHREQYF
CDR3 DNA: TGTGCCAGCAGCTTAGACCCCCACCGGGAGCAGTACTTC

J gene: TRBJ2-7
V gene: TRBV20-1
clone size: few
D gene: -
CDR3 protein: CSARAGQYAYEQYF
CDR3 DNA: TGCAGTGCTAGGGCGGGGCAGTACGCCTACGAGCAGTACTTC

J gene: TRBJ2-7
V gene: TRBV3-1
clone size: -
D gene: -
CDR3 protein: CASSQPGTTSSYEQYF
CDR3 DNA: TGTGCCAGCAGCCAACCTGGGACAACCAGCTCCTACGAGCAGTACTTC

J gene: TRBJ1-6
V gene: TRBV27
clone size: -
D gene: -
CDR3 protein: CASSLLSLSYNSPLHF
CDR3 DNA: TGTGCCAGCAGTTTATTGTCTCTCTCCTATAATTCACCCCTCCACTTT

J gene: TRBJ2-5
V gene: TRBV6-1
clone size: many
D gene: -
CDR3 protein: CASSARGAGQETQYF
CDR3 DNA: TGTGCCAGCAGTGCAAGGGGTGCGGGCCAAGAGACCCAGTACTTC

J gene: TRBJ2-7
V gene: TRBV27
clone size: many
D gene: -
CDR3 protein: CASSPSIGTEDSYEQYF
CDR3 DNA: TGTGCCAGCAGTCCGTCCATCGGGACGGAAGACTCCTACGAGCAGTACTTC

J gene: TRBJ2-7
V gene: TRBV29-1
clone size: few
D gene: -
CDR3 protein: CSVVGVGLITYEQYF
CDR3 DNA: TGCAGCGTTGTTGGGGTGGGACTGATCACCTACGAGCAGTACTTC

J gene: TRBJ2-7
V gene: TRBV20-1
clone size: many
D gene: -
CDR3 protein: CSARDQNEQYF
CDR3 DNA: TGCAGTGCTAGAGACCAGAACGAGCAGTACTTC

J gene: TRBJ2-1
V gene: TRBV28
clone size: many
D gene: -
CDR3 protein: CASSFQSYNEQFF
CDR3 DNA: TGTGCCAGCAGTTTTCAGAGCTACAATGAGCAGTTCTTC

J gene: TRBJ1-4
V gene: TRBV3-1
clone size: -
D gene: -
CDR3 protein: CASSPGPPRFDEKLFF
CDR3 DNA: TGTGCCAGCAGCCCGGGACCCCCGAGGTTCGATGAAAAACTGTTTTTT

J gene: TRBJ1-2
V gene: TRBV20-1
clone size: -
D gene: -
CDR3 protein: CSAKALFGTDFNYGYTF
CDR3 DNA: TGCAGTGCTAAGGCCTTATTCGGGACGGATTTTAACTATGGCTACACCTTC

J gene: TRBJ2-3
V gene: TRBV11-2
clone size: -
D gene: TRBD2
CDR3 protein: CASSSIAGGSTDTQYF
CDR3 DNA: TGTGCCAGCAGCTCGATAGCGGGAGGGAGCACAGATACGCAGTATTTT

J gene: TRBJ1-2
V gene: TRBV15
clone size: many
D gene: -
CDR3 protein: CATSRDLGGQGYTF
CDR3 DNA: TGTGCCACCAGCAGAGATCTCGGGGGCCAAGGCTACACCTTC

J gene: TRBJ2-5
V gene: TRBV9
clone size: -
D gene: TRBD2
CDR3 protein: CASSVDGGRETQYF
CDR3 DNA: TGTGCCAGCAGCGTCGATGGCGGGAGGGAGACCCAGTACTTC

J gene: TRBJ1-1
V gene: TRBV4-1
clone size: -
D gene: -
CDR3 protein: CASSQTGTVNTEAFF
CDR3 DNA: TGCGCCAGCAGCCAAACCGGGACGGTGAACACTGAAGCTTTCTTT

J gene: TRBJ1-2
V gene: TRBV6-1
clone size: many
D gene: -
CDR3 protein: CASSIRSANYGYTF
CDR3 DNA: TGTGCCAGCAGTATAAGATCTGCTAACTATGGCTACACCTTC

J gene: TRBJ1-6
V gene: TRBV12-5
clone size: -
D gene: -
CDR3 protein: CASGLSHNSPLHF
CDR3 DNA: TGTGCTAGTGGTTTGTCTCATAATTCACCCCTCCACTTT

J gene: TRBJ2-5
V gene: TRBV28
clone size: many
D gene: TRBD1
CDR3 protein: CASSIRGQQETQYF
CDR3 DNA: TGTGCCAGCAGTATCCGGGGACAGCAAGAGACCCAGTACTTC

J gene: TRBJ2-7
V gene: TRBV7-9
clone size: -
D gene: -
CDR3 protein: CASSLGGGTSEQYF
CDR3 DNA: TGTGCCAGCAGCTTAGGAGGAGGGACCTCCGAGCAGTACTTC

J gene: TRBJ1-4
V gene: TRBV18
clone size: few
D gene: -
CDR3 protein: CASARTGNEKLFF
CDR3 DNA: TGTGCCAGCGCCCGGACGGGAAATGAAAAACTGTTTTTT

J gene: TRBJ2-7
V gene: TRBV3-1
clone size: once
D gene: -
CDR3 protein: CASSRSSGTGSDEQYF
CDR3 DNA: TGTGCCAGCAGCCGAAGTTCCGGGACCGGCTCTGACGAGCAGTACTTC

J gene: TRBJ2-7
V gene: TRBV12-3/TRBV12-4
clone size: once
D gene: TRBD1
CDR3 protein: CASSRTGQGYEQYF
CDR3 DNA: TGTGCCAGCAGCCGAACTGGACAGGGGTACGAGCAGTACTTC

J gene: TRBJ1-1
V gene: TRBV25-1
clone size: -
D gene: -
CDR3 protein: CASSPTPQGRTEAFF
CDR3 DNA: TGTGCCAGCAGTCCCACACCGCAGGGGAGGACTGAAGCTTTCTTT

J gene: TRBJ1-2
V gene: TRBV27
clone size: many
D gene: TRBD1
CDR3 protein: CASRPDRTHGYTF
CDR3 DNA: TGTGCCAGCAGACCGGACAGGACACATGGCTACACCTTC

J gene: TRBJ1-2
V gene: TRBV28
clone size: many
D gene: -
CDR3 protein: CASNPGDGYTF
CDR3 DNA: TGTGCCAGCAACCCCGGAGATGGCTACACCTTC

J gene: TRBJ1-2
V gene: TRBV28
clone size: many
D gene: -
CDR3 protein: CASSPQSYYGYTF
CDR3 DNA: TGTGCCAGCAGCCCCCAGAGTTACTATGGCTACACCTTC

J gene: TRBJ2-1
V gene: TRBV7-9
clone size: -
D gene: -
CDR3 protein: CASSWAGPDYNEQFF
CDR3 DNA: TGTGCCAGCAGCTGGGCGGGCCCCGATTACAATGAGCAGTTCTTC

J gene: TRBJ2-5
V gene: TRBV3-1
clone size: many
D gene: -
CDR3 protein: CASSQDRVAETQYF
CDR3 DNA: TGTGCCAGCAGCCAAGATAGGGTAGCGGAGACCCAGTACTTC

J gene: TRBJ2-2
V gene: TRBV10-3
clone size: many
D gene: TRBD1
CDR3 protein: CAISGPQGPNTGELFF
CDR3 DNA: TGTGCCATCAGTGGACCACAGGGGCCGAACACCGGGGAGCTGTTTTTT

J gene: TRBJ1-1
V gene: TRBV12-3/TRBV12-4
clone size: many
D gene: -
CDR3 protein: CASSPTAIGNTEAFF
CDR3 DNA: TGTGCCAGCAGTCCCACGGCCATAGGGAACACTGAAGCTTTCTTT